The next 9 T cell receptor beta chains were all read from a single sample in a study of T cell therapy after organ transplantation. Time point reported: 4-8 weeks after completion of therapy. This table comes from immunoSEQ multiplex PCR, and its TCRdb copy is limited to in-frame clones, with some not included. The sample lists 15,000 to 20,000 clones, 65% to 85% occurring once. For these TCRs, the target antigens are not known. The specimen was CD8+ T cells from blood, collected after autologous CMV-specific T cell therapy. The receptors were sampled from a human patient who had received a solid organ transplant and had CMV disease. Some T cells may possibly be graft donor cells.

This chain joins TRBV5-6 and TRBJ1-2; D perhaps matches TRBD1 (6 bases). Trimming cost V 5 bases and J 4 bases, with 12 bases left between them. CDR1 is SGHDT and CDR2 is YYEEEE in the germline V gene. The CDR3 is 13 amino acids. CDR3 sequence: CASRGQLIYGYTF. CDR3 coding DNA: TGTGCCAGCAGAGGACAGTTGATCTATGGCTACACCTTC.

The chain carries TRBV5-1 and TRBJ2-3, with D perhaps matching TRBD1 or TRBD2 (5 bases each). V lost 5 bases and J 5 bases, leaving 15 bases between the germline ends. Germline V CDR1 and CDR2: SGHRS, YFSETQ. The CDR3 contains 14 residues. DNA of the CDR3: TGCGCCAGCAGTTCGGGGCCAGCAGGAGATACGCAGTATTTT. Its translation: CASSSGPAGDTQYF.

The rearrangement joins TRBV19 to TRBJ1-2; possibly TRBD1 for D (6 bases). The CDR3 is 17 amino acids. Trimming pared 3 bases from V and 5 bases from J, leaving 22 bases between. Germline values: CDR1 LNHDA, CDR2 SQIVND (reference sequence). The CDR3 DNA reads TGTGCCAGTAGTATTGAGGGCGGTGAGGACAGCCTGTATGGCTACACCTTC. Protein product: CASSIEGGEDSLYGYTF.

V usage is TRBV29-1 and J usage is TRBJ1-2; D uncertain. Germline V gene lookup returns CDR1 SQVTM and CDR2 ANQGSEA. The length of the CDR3 is 15 residues. Deletions cut 3 bases from V and 2 bases from J, with 16 bases between. CDR3 nucleotide sequence: TGCAGCGTTGAGGCGCGTAGCAACTTCAACTATGGCTACACCTTC. Translation: CSVEARSNFNYGYTF.

The rearrangement uses TRBV30 and TRBJ2-7, with D unclear. V dropped 0 bases and J dropped 2 bases, with 8 bases sitting between them. The CDR3 sequence is 13 residues long. Germline CDR1 GTSNPN, CDR2 SVGIG (reference sequence). CDR3 sequence: CAWSVRVTYEQYF. As DNA, the CDR3 is TGTGCCTGGAGTGTACGGGTCACCTACGAGCAGTACTTC.

The V call is TRBV9, the J call TRBJ1-1, with TRBD1 identical over 7 bases. Germline V gene data show CDR1 as SGDLS and CDR2 as YYNGEE. This CDR3 has 15 amino acids. The ends lost 4 bases at V and 1 base at J; junction bases unmatched: 7. The CDR3 DNA reads as TGTGCCAGCAGCCCGAGGGCAGGGGGGAACACTGAAGCTTTCTTT. Translated, it gives CASSPRAGGNTEAFF.

This chain links TRBV4-1 with TRBJ1-4, with 9 bases identical to TRBD1. The CDR3 covers 16 residues. The germline CDR1 and CDR2 sequences are MGHRA and YSYEKL. The J segment lost 8 bases and the V segment lost 0 bases, leaving 7 bases of the junction unmatched. Written as DNA, the CDR3 is TGCGCCAGCAGCCAAGATGAGGGGACAGGGCACGAAAAACTGTTTTTT. Translated: CASSQDEGTGHEKLFF.

The rearrangement links TRBV6-6 to TRBJ1-1; no clear D. Germline V CDR1 and CDR2: MNHNY, SVGAGI (reference sequence). V gave up 0 bases and J gave up 1 base, with 9 bases separating them. The CDR3 loop spans 15 amino acids. CDR3 sequence (DNA): TGTGCCAGCAGTTACTCGCGACTCGCGAACACTGAAGCTTTCTTT. It codes for CASSYSRLANTEAFF.

V is TRBV6-1 and J is TRBJ2-2; possibly TRBD1 or TRBD2 for D (5 bases each). Trimming cost V 6 bases and J 2 bases, with 7 bases left between them. The CDR3 runs 13 residues. Germline CDR1 and CDR2: MNHNS and SASEGT. The CDR3 DNA reads TGTGCCAGCAGGGGGGATAACACCGGGGAGCTGTTTTTT. Residues: CASRGDNTGELFF.